This entry features one T cell receptor beta chain sequence. These data are taken from a study of blood T cell repertoires in COVID-19. Original data processing: Using reference gene primer amplification, nucleated cell counts were estimated. The repertoire was sequenced with immunoSEQ multiplex PCR; TCRdb's copy has only in-frame clones and lacks some. V, J and clone size derive from that table, while D and trimming were established from the DNA sequence. The table has under 14,000 clones, over 75% seen once. This CDR3 spans 14 amino acids. The V gene's germline CDR1 is LGHNA and CDR2 YSLEER. The V gene lost 8 bases and the J gene lost 1 base, with 11 bases spanning the gap.

This chain links TRBV4-3 with TRBJ2-2; D possibly corresponds to TRBD2 (5 bases). Sequencing was done on a sample of peripheral blood. The TCR originated in a man in his sixties or seventies with active COVID-19. The CDR3 bases are TGCGCCAGCGGTCTGACTAAGAACACCGGGGAGCTGTTTTTT. This translates into CASGLTKNTGELFF.